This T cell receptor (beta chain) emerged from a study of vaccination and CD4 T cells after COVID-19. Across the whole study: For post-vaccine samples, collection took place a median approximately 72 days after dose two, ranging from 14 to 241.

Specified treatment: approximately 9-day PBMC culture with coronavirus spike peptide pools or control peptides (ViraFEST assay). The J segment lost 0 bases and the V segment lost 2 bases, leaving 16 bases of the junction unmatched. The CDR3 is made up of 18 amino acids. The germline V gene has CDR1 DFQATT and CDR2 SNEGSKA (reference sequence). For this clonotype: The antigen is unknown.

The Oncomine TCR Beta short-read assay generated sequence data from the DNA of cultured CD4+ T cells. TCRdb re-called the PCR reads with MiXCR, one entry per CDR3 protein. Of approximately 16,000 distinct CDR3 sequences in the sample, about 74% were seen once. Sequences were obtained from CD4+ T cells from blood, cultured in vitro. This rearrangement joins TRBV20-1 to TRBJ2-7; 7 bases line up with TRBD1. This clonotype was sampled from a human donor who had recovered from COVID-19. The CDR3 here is CSARRRIRDRASSYEQYF. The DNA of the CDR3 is TGCAGTGCTAGACGGAGGATTAGAGACAGGGCGAGCTCCTACGAGCAGTACTTC.